The T cell receptor (beta chain) under discussion was sequenced for a study of blood T cell repertoires in COVID-19. Study as a whole: The samples span acute and convalescent COVID-19 from the United States, Italy and Spain. The analysed material was cDNA or gDNA that came from T cells, B-cell-depleted T cells, or PBMCs.

Profiled with immunoSEQ multiplex PCR; TCRdb holds only in-frame clones, not every one. Here the sample spans about 100,000 clones, 80% to 90% being singletons. The V gene lost 4 bases and the J gene lost 6 bases, with 13 bases spanning the gap. This CDR3 comprises 13 residues. Germline CDR1 MNHEY, CDR2 SMNVEV (reference sequence). This TCR derives from a human donor in a cohort sampled during active COVID-19. This rearrangement joins TRBV27 to TRBJ2-7, with unresolved D. The sample consisted of peripheral blood. CDR3 coding DNA: TGTGCCAGCAGTTCCCTCGCCCGCGGCGAGCAGTACTTC. Protein: CASSSLARGEQYF.